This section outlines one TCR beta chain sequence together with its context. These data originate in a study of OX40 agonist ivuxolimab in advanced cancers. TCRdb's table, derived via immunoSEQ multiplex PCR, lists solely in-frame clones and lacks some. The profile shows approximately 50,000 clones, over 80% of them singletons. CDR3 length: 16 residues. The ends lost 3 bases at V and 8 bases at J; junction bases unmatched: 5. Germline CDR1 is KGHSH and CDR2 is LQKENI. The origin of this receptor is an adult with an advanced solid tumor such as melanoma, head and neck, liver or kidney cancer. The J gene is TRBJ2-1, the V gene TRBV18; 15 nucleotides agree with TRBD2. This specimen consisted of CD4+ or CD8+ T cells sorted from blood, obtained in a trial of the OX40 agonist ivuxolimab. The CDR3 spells CASSPSGTSGGYEQFF. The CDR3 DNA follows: TGTGCCAGCTCACCGTCCGGGACTAGCGGGGGGTATGAGCAGTTCTTC.